Each of the 6 T cell receptor beta chains below was sequenced from the same sample in a study of human T cells and chemical hapten exposure. From the RACE reads, TCRdb called clonotypes with MiXCR, one entry per CDR3 protein. The sample contains roughly 120,000 distinct CDR3 sequences, approximately 9% of which appear only once. Time point denoted: healthy volunteer bleed at 2 weeks. The starting material, unfractionated whole blood, was used for total RNA extraction. The sequenced sample was whole blood. These receptors all come from a male donor in good health. Some clones in this sample may be carry-over from other donors' samples.

The J gene is TRBJ2-1, the V gene TRBV12-3 or TRBV12-4; D is perhaps TRBD2 (6 bases). With 1 base removed from V and 7 bases from J, the gap between germline ends came to 23 bases. CDR3 length: 18 residues. CDR3: CASSLGLAESSAGNEQFF. DNA for the CDR3: TGTGCCAGCAGTTTAGGGTTGGCGGAATCGTCTGCGGGGAATGAGCAGTTCTTC.

The V call is TRBV7-9, the J call TRBJ2-5, with a tentative D call TRBD2 (5 bases). In germline, CDR1 is SEHNR, CDR2 FQNEAQ (reference sequence). There are 16 residues in the CDR3. Trimming left V 5 bases short and J 2 bases short, with 18 bases between. The CDR3 region is CASSPREGLEQETQYF. The CDR3 DNA is TGTGCCAGCAGCCCCCGGGAAGGTCTAGAGCAAGAGACCCAGTACTTC.

At least ten counts were recorded for this clonotype. This chain joins TRBV12-3 or TRBV12-4 and TRBJ1-6, with a tentative D call TRBD1 (6 bases). The CDR3 is made up of 13 amino acids. V shed 8 bases and J shed 8 bases, with 13 bases lying between them. The CDR3 region is CASARDTYSPLHF. The CDR3 nucleotides read TGTGCCAGCGCCCGGGACACGTATTCACCCCTCCACTTT.

Many counts were recorded for this clonotype. The genes are TRBV7-9 and TRBJ1-5; 7 bases fit TRBD1. V dropped 4 bases and J dropped 3; count of bases not matched to a gene: 3. The germline V gene has CDR1 SEHNR and CDR2 FQNEAQ (reference sequence). The CDR3 spans 14 residues. CDR3 bases: TGTGCCAGCAGCTCAGGGGGACCCAATCAGCCCCAGCATTTT. As protein: CASSSGGPNQPQHF.

The rearrangement links TRBV7-9 to TRBJ2-5; D ambiguous. Trimming cost V 5 bases and J 5 bases, with 21 bases left between them. Germline CDR1 reads SEHNR; CDR2 reads FQNEAQ (reference sequence). There are 16 residues in the CDR3. DNA for the CDR3: TGTGCCAGCAGCCATCCCACCCCGGAACTCCAGGAGACCCAGTACTTC. Its translation is CASSHPTPELQETQYF.

The chain recombines TRBV21-1 with TRBJ2-1. TRBV21-1 is shown as a pseudogene. This CDR3 region has 13 residues. The CDR3 protein is CARPGRVGNEQFF. CDR3 DNA: TGTGCCAGACCTGGACGGGTGGGCAATGAGCAGTTCTTC.